The rows below give T cell receptor beta chains drawn from one sample of a study of blood T cell repertoires in COVID-19. TCRdb's table, derived via immunoSEQ multiplex PCR, lists solely in-frame clones and lacks some. The table shows over 20,000 clones, with roughly 74% occurring only once. Sequencing input: peripheral blood. The source is a middle-aged man with COVID-19, enrolled during active disease. Both conserved end residues are part of each CDR3. The D gene is left open where the match is weak. Not every row has a clone size; where given, it reads once, few, many or a size class.

>TRBV2|TRBJ1-5|TRBD1|NA
TGTGCCAGCAAAGCGGACAGGGGCAATCAGCCCCAGCATTTT
CASKADRGNQPQHF
>TRBV6-5|TRBJ1-4|TRBD1|few
TGTGCCAGCAGTCCCAGCGGGACAGGGCTTGAAAAACTGTTTTTT
CASSPSGTGLEKLFF
>TRBV19|TRBJ1-5|NA|NA
TGTGCCAGTAGTATATCGGGGAGAGGCCAGCCCCAGCATTTT
CASSISGRGQPQHF
>TRBV5-4|TRBJ1-2|NA|NA
TGTGCCAGTAGCCCGGGGGGGACCTACTATGGCTACACCTTC
CASSPGGTYYGYTF
>TRBV5-4|TRBJ2-1|TRBD2|NA
TGTGCCAGCAGCCCCGGTCTAGCGGGAGGTCAGGATGAGCAGTTCTTC
CASSPGLAGGQDEQFF
>TRBV2|TRBJ2-1|NA|few
TGTGCCAGCGGTACGCGGGGCAATGAGCAGTTCTTC
CASGTRGNEQFF
>TRBV18|TRBJ2-7|NA|NA
TGTGCCAGCTCACCATTACACCCCGCCTACGAGCAGTACTTC
CASSPLHPAYEQYF
>TRBV11-2|TRBJ1-2|NA|NA
TGTGCCAGCAGCTTATATCAGCGGGGCTATGGCTACACCTTC
CASSLYQRGYGYTF
>TRBV30|TRBJ1-2|NA|NA
TGTGCCTGGAGAAACTTCCGGACAGTAAACTATGGCTACACCTTC
CAWRNFRTVNYGYTF
>TRBV9|TRBJ2-5|NA|NA
TGTGCCAGCAGCGTAAGCGCCCTCGGGGAGACCCAGTACTTC
CASSVSALGETQYF
>TRBV7-9|TRBJ1-2|NA|NA
TGTGCCAGCAGCTTAGGAGCGGGAAGCAACGGCTACACCTTC
CASSLGAGSNGYTF
>TRBV29-1|TRBJ1-2|TRBD1|few
TGCAGCGGGGGACAGGGAGACTATGGCTACACCTTC
CSGGQGDYGYTF
>TRBV2|TRBJ2-2|TRBD1|few
TGTGCCAGCTCCCAAGGGGGCCCCGACACCGGGGAGCTGTTTTTT
CASSQGGPDTGELFF
>TRBV6-2/TRBV6-3|TRBJ1-1|TRBD1|NA
TGTGCCAGCAGTAGAGGACAGGGAGGATACACTGAAGCTTTCTTT
CASSRGQGGYTEAFF
>TRBV29-1|TRBJ2-5|NA|NA
TGCAGCGCTGACAAGAGCGGTGCCCAAGAGACCCAGTACTTC
CSADKSGAQETQYF
>TRBV6-6|TRBJ1-5|NA|NA
TGTGCCAGCAGCGGCGACGACAGTAATCAGCCCCAGCATTTT
CASSGDDSNQPQHF
>TRBV6-5|TRBJ2-7|TRBD1|NA
TGTGCCAGCTACCAAACCGGGACAGGGGGTTACGAGCAGTACTTC
CASYQTGTGGYEQYF
>TRBV5-4|TRBJ2-2|NA|NA
TGTGCCAGCAGCTTGGAGGGAGGGCTGTTTTTT
CASSLEGGLFF
>TRBV19|TRBJ2-7|TRBD2|NA
TGTGCCAGTAGTACCGGGACTAGCGGGAGCAACGAGCAGTACTTC
CASSTGTSGSNEQYF
>TRBV6-1|TRBJ1-1|TRBD1|NA
TGTGCCAGCAGTGAAACGGGGACAGGGGACGGTGAAGCTTTCTTT
CASSETGTGDGEAFF
>TRBV19|TRBJ1-3|NA|NA
TGTGCCAGTAGATCAGGGAGGTCTGGAAACACCATATATTTT
CASRSGRSGNTIYF
>TRBV7-9|TRBJ2-5|NA|NA
TGTGCCAGCAGCTTAACAGGGAACAACCAAGAGACCCAGTACTTC
CASSLTGNNQETQYF
>TRBV9|TRBJ1-2|NA|NA
TGTGCCAGCAGCGACAGGGCCAACTATGGCTACACCTTC
CASSDRANYGYTF
>TRBV5-1|TRBJ2-5|NA|NA
TGCGCCAGCAGCTTGGAAAGTTCGCGGGAGACCCAGTACTTC
CASSLESSRETQYF
>TRBV30|TRBJ2-7|TRBD1|NA
TGTGCCTGGAGTTACGGGACAGGGGGCCGGTACGAGCAGTACTTC
CAWSYGTGGRYEQYF
>TRBV30|TRBJ2-2|TRBD1|NA
TGTGCCTGGAGTCCGGACAGGGGGAACACCGGGGAGCTGTTTTTT
CAWSPDRGNTGELFF
>TRBV5-1|TRBJ1-2|TRBD1|few
TGCGCCAGCAGTTTTGGACAGGGTGATGGCTACACCTTC
CASSFGQGDGYTF
>TRBV3-1/TRBV3-2|TRBJ1-5|TRBD1|NA
TGTGCCAGCAGCCCTGGGACAGGGGGTTTTAATCAGCCCCAGCATTTT
CASSPGTGGFNQPQHF
>TRBV6-5|TRBJ1-6|TRBD1|NA
TGTGCCAGCAGACCAGGACAGGGGAGGAATTCACCCCTCCACTTT
CASRPGQGRNSPLHF
>TRBV27|TRBJ2-3|NA|NA
TGTGCCAGCAGTTTATACGGGTCCTCTAGCACAGATACGCAGTATTTT
CASSLYGSSSTDTQYF
>TRBV27|TRBJ1-5|NA|medium-sized
TGTGCCAGCAGTTTATCGGCAGGGGTTCAGCCCCAGCATTTT
CASSLSAGVQPQHF
>TRBV5-1|TRBJ2-6|NA|NA
TGCGCCAGCAGCTTGGTAGCGAGAGTTTCCTCTGGGGCCAACGTCCTGACTTTC
CASSLVARVSSGANVLTF
>TRBV6-6|TRBJ1-2|NA|NA
TGTGCCAGCGGCGGCAGCTCCTATGGCTACACCTTC
CASGGSSYGYTF
>TRBV10-3|TRBJ1-1|NA|NA
TGTGCCATCAGTGTCACCCAGGGTCACACTGAAGCTTTCTTT
CAISVTQGHTEAFF
>TRBV28|TRBJ1-4|NA|few
TGTGCCAGCACAGGACGGCCTCGGGGTGAAAAACTGTTTTTT
CASTGRPRGEKLFF
>TRBV2|TRBJ1-6|NA|NA
TGTGCCAGCAGTCGCCCCGGTATGAACTCACCCCTCCACTTT
CASSRPGMNSPLHF
>TRBV11-2|TRBJ1-6|TRBD1|NA
TGTGCCAGCAGCCAACAGGGGGCGCGGAATAATTCACCCCTCCACTTT
CASSQQGARNNSPLHF
>TRBV11-2|TRBJ2-1|NA|few
TGTGCCAGCAGCTCGAGCTTAGACTTCTACAATGAGCAGTTCTTC
CASSSSLDFYNEQFF
>TRBV10-1|TRBJ2-4|NA|NA
TGCGCCAGCAGTGATGGGGGGACCAAAAACATTCAGTACTTC
CASSDGGTKNIQYF
>TRBV10-2|TRBJ2-7|TRBD2|NA
TGCGCCAGCCGGACTAGCGGGGGCGTCGAGCAGTACTTC
CASRTSGGVEQYF
>TRBV2|TRBJ2-3|NA|NA
TGTGCCAGCAGTGAGAGTATCCGGGAAGGCGGCACAGATACGCAGTATTTT
CASSESIREGGTDTQYF
>TRBV7-9|TRBJ2-1|TRBD1|NA
TGTGCCAGCAGCTTAGCCGGGACAGGGGTTGCGAATGAGCAGTTCTTC
CASSLAGTGVANEQFF
>TRBV29-1|TRBJ1-2|TRBD1|NA
TGCAGCGTTGCCCAGGGACAGGGGGGCTATGGCTACACCTTC
CSVAQGQGGYGYTF
>TRBV10-3|TRBJ1-2|TRBD1|NA
TGTGCCATCAGTGGGACAGGGCTTAAAGTAGGTTATGGCTACACCTTC
CAISGTGLKVGYGYTF
>TRBV19|TRBJ1-4|TRBD1|NA
TGTGCCAGCCTGCGTTCTCCCGGACAGGGAGTTGAAAAACTGTTTTTT
CASLRSPGQGVEKLFF
>TRBV11-3|TRBJ2-1|TRBD2|few
TGTGCCAGCAGCTCTGGGACTAGCGGGGTGAATGAGCAGTTCTTC
CASSSGTSGVNEQFF